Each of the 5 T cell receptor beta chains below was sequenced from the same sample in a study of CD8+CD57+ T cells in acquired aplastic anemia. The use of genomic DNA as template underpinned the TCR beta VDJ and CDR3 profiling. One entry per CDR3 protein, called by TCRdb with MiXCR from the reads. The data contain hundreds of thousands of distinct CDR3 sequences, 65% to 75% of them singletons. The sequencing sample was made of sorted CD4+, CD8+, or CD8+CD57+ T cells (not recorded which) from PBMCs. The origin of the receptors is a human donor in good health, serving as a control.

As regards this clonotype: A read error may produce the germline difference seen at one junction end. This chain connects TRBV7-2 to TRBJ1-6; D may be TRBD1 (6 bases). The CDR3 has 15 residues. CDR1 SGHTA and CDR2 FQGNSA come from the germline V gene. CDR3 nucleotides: TGTGCCAGCAGTTTTCTACAGGGTTCTAATTCTCCCCCCCACTTT. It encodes CASSFLQGSNSPPHF.

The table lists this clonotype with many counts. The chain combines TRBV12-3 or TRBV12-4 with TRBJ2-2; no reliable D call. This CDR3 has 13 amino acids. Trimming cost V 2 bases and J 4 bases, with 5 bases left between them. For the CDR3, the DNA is TGTGCCAGCAGTTTAATGTTCACCGGGGAGCTGTTTTTT. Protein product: CASSLMFTGELFF.

The chain's CDR3 is CASSRQGGITGAQYF. CDR3 DNA sequence: TGTGCCAGCAGCCGGCAGGGTGGTATCACCGGGGCGCAGTATTTT. V usage is TRBV7-2 and J usage is TRBJ2-3, with D possibly called TRBD1 or TRBD2 (5 bases each). The CDR3 has 15 residues. Germline V gene lookup returns CDR1 SGHTA and CDR2 FQGNSA. V dropped 5 bases and J dropped 10 bases, with 22 bases sitting between them.

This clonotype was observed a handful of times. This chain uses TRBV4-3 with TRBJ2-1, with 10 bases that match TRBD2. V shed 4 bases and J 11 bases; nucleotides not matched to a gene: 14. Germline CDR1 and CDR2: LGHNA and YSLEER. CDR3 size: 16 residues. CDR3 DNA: TGCGCCAGCAGCCCAGGTGTTGTAGCGGGGGGCTATAAGCAGTTCTTC. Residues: CASSPGVVAGGYKQFF.

CDR3 nucleotide sequence: TGCAGTGCTAGCGCCGGGACAGGGCGAACTAGCAGGTACAATGAGCAGTTCTTC. Translation gives CSASAGTGRTSRYNEQFF. This chain links TRBV20-1 with TRBJ2-1, with 9 bases lining up with TRBD1. The CDR3 covers 18 residues. Germline V lookup: CDR1 DFQATT, CDR2 SNEGSKA (reference sequence). Trimming took 3 bases from V and 4 from J; bases not matched to a gene: 16.